This T cell receptor (beta chain) was retrieved from a study of tumor and adjacent non-tumor tissue in lung cancer. Study as a whole: Samples averaged approximately 4.2 million productive TCRbeta reads each. Whole-study results and caveats: Shorter survival was associated with higher TCR diversity in tumors. Compared with tumor, normal lung showed significantly lower TCR diversity.

This sample's RNA came from whole unsorted tissue. The normal lung tissue was taken more than 3 cm from the tumor edge. Germline lookup yields CDR1 SGHAT and CDR2 FQNNGV. The CDR3 has 15 amino acids. A modified ARM-PCR protocol with three rounds of nested PCR amplified TCRbeta. TCRdb re-derived calls from the multiplex PCR reads in MiXCR, one entry per CDR3 protein. The top ten clones hold roughly 30% of a sample with more than 45,000 distinct CDR3 sequences, 55% to 65% of them seen once. Concerning this clonotype itself: The antigen remains unidentified. At one end the junction does not follow the germline gene, possibly because of a read error.

Sequences were obtained from distant non-tumor lung tissue. This chain joins TRBV11-2 and TRBJ2-3; the D is unclear. The sequence came from an older woman with non-small cell lung cancer. The DNA of the CDR3 is TGTGCCAGCAGCGTAGAGGTCCTAGGCACAGATACGCAGTATTTT. Translating it yields CASSVEVLGTDTQYF.